This TCR beta chain appears in the sequencing data of a study of shared clonotypes between healthy human individuals. The CDR3 has 12 amino acids. V lost 2 bases and J lost 2, with 0 bases in between. Germline V lookup: CDR1 MNHEY, CDR2 SVGAGI. The assay was immunoSEQ multiplex PCR, and TCRdb's table has in-frame clones only and misses some. The sample includes about 700,000 clones, about 74% of them seen just once. Points on this clone: Other DNA sequences from this sample encode an identical CDR3 as well.

The genes are TRBV6-5 and TRBJ2-2; D is unclear. This clonotype originated in a young woman in good health. Sequenced material: memory CD4+ T cells sorted from blood. Subset indicated: CD45RA-negative fraction. This CDR3 reads CASSYNTGELFF. The CDR3 DNA reads as TGTGCCAGCAGTTACAACACCGGGGAGCTGTTTTTT.